This T cell receptor beta chain was documented in a study of T cells in Graves' hyperthyroidism and ophthalmopathy (dated by TCRdb to the late 2010s). For the study in its entirety: Peripheral blood samples were taken at the time of initial diagnosis, prior to any treatment. To identify distinguishing TCR V-J signatures, a discovery cohort of roughly 100 patients was used, comprising 43 with Graves' ophthalmopathy and around 60 with stable Graves' hyperthyroidism. Whether ophthalmopathy could be predicted prospectively was tested in an independent validation cohort made up of under 20 hyperthyroidism patients plus 17 patients who later progressed to ophthalmopathy. The roughly 99 discovery patients were divided at random into training and test sets in a 7:3 ratio. Thyroid tissue and blood T-cell repertoires from more than five Graves' hyperthyroidism patients were also compared in the study. Following sampling, methimazole starting at 30 mg daily was given to hyperthyroidism patients, and high-dose intravenous methylprednisolone was given to ophthalmopathy patients. According to the paper, TCR Vbeta CDR3 sequencing was carried out on roughly 130 peripheral blood samples, which came from some 41 ophthalmopathy, 75 to 80 hyperthyroidism and around 17 progressor patients. What the study reported, not specific to this receptor: During validation, the model predicted progression to ophthalmopathy a median of around 6 months ahead of onset, with roughly 65% sensitivity and 72.22% specificity. Blood samples also contained most of the expanded thyroid clonotypes (frequency above 0.001), which suggests that blood repertoires may reflect thyroid immune responses. Sample size was not statistically predetermined, and investigators were not blinded to group allocation. In cross-validation, a model built on a 13 V-J signature told ophthalmopathy apart from stable hyperthyroidism with 85% to 90% sensitivity and roughly 81% specificity, and in testing the same model reached 80%/75%.

This clonotype turned up a few times. Its binding antigen is unknown. Base quality data are lacking; no much larger clone is found one base away. The germline V gene (reference sequence) sets CDR1 to DFQATT and CDR2 to SNEGSKA. Counted from cysteine to phenylalanine, this CDR3 has 13 amino acids. Here the CDR3 DNA is all that survives: 39 bases in frame from base 1. V is trimmed back by 4 bases and J by 7 bases, and the junction contains 5 bases that no gene match accounts for. Moderately to severely active disease, a Clinical Activity Score of at least 3, a NOSPECS grade of at least 4, and a duration under 3 months were present in ophthalmopathy patients. Exclusion was applied to patients with uncontrolled infections, other autoimmune diseases, pregnancy or lactation. Diagnoses were established on the basis of clinical symptoms, serum thyroxine and TRAb, thyroid ultrasound, and orbital computed tomography. PBMCs were isolated from about 10 ml of fresh peripheral blood by Ficoll-Paque density gradient centrifugation. Total RNA was extracted with Trizol reagent, and quality was checked on an Agilent 2100 Bioanalyzer.

The TCR beta CDR3 regions were amplified from RNA transcripts. The first round of RT-PCR for the TCR CDR3 was performed with the HTBI primer set and the Qiagen OneStep RT-PCR kit. The libraries were constructed in a second round of multiplex PCR and then size-selected and purified. Libraries were sequenced paired-end with 100 bp reads on an Illumina HiSeq2000. Processing in the source paper ran as follows. SOAPnuke was used to process the raw data, with reads discarded if the reads contained adapters or uncalled bases, had a mean Phred below 15, or lacked an exact constant-primer or identifier match. COPE v1.2.5 was used to merge the high-quality paired reads, and each unique nucleotide sequence was defined as a clonotype. Clonotypes were aligned to IMGT TRBV, TRBD and TRBJ reference segments using MiTCR v1.1. Analysis was restricted to V-J combinations with a frequency above 0.0001, which covered 98% to 99.2% of repertoires. A TCS score was defined as the ratio between F50 (clonal expansion) and ExV (chaos), using BLOSUM62-based TCRdist between CDR3 peptides within each V-J. Welch's t-statistics and random forest reduced 500 to 550 V-J features to fewer than 15, which were used in a naive Bayes classifier (R e1071). Using fastp at Q25 and MiXCR, TCRdb reprocessed the public reads and kept productive beta chains. Duplicate CDR3 protein sequences are folded into a single record with the most common DNA and genes. TCRdb, not the authors, supplied the V and J calls. Here the sample has fewer than 750,000 distinct CDR3 sequences; around 15% occur a single time. Clones ranked in the top ten supply about an eighth of the sample.

The rearrangement joined TRBV20-1 to TRBJ2-4, and 9 junctional nucleotides match TRBD1. The sequencing sample was made of blood. This clonotype was sampled from a woman in her forties or fifties with Graves' ophthalmopathy. The sequenced DNA: TGCAGTGCTACAGGGGACAGGGTGAACATTCAGTACTTC. Its amino acids are CSATGDRVNIQYF.